The 32 T cell receptor beta chains reported below all come from one sample, sequenced in a study of beta chain features in type 1 diabetes. The study's findings and limits: Shorter TCRB CDR3s, moderately but significantly so, were found in Type 1 diabetes patients in all four CD4+ subsets.

These TCRs' antigens remain unknown. The isolated RNA, all of it, was reverse transcribed, so expressed TCRB transcripts were what got sequenced. TCRdb keeps only in-frame clones here, not all; method: immunoSEQ multiplex PCR. Altogether 130,000 or so clones are present, roughly 15% being singletons, with the ten largest covering 2% to 2.5%. The sequenced sample consisted of central memory CD4+ T cells from blood. These TCRs come from a man in his thirties or forties with type 1 diabetes.

CDR3 region: CASSLSREASYTF. The DNA for the CDR3 is TGTGCCAGCAGCTTAAGCAGGGAAGCCAGCTACACCTTC. The chain uses TRBV13 and TRBJ1-2; D is perhaps TRBD1 (5 bases). The CDR3 has 13 residues. Trimming removed 2 bases from V and 9 bases from J, with 13 bases in between. Looked up from germline, CDR1 is PRHDT and CDR2 is FYEKMQ (reference sequence).

The V and J genes are TRBV11-2 and TRBJ1-2; 8 bases fit TRBD1. This CDR3 spans 14 amino acids. CDR1 and CDR2 from the germline V gene are SGHAT and FQNNGV. V lost 1 base to trimming and J lost 7 bases; unmatched junction nucleotides: 5. The CDR3 here is CASSLVQGQAGYTF. The CDR3 DNA reads TGTGCCAGCAGCTTAGTACAGGGACAGGCTGGCTACACCTTC.

Only a few counts were recorded for this clone. The chain combines TRBV5-1 with TRBJ1-2, with D hard to call. The germline gives CDR1 SGHRS, CDR2 YFSETQ. The CDR3 has 14 residues. The V gene lost 4 bases and the J gene lost 8 bases, with 18 bases spanning the gap. As DNA, the CDR3 is TGCGCCAGCAGCCCCACGATAAATTCTGGGGGCTACACCTTC. Protein product: CASSPTINSGGYTF.

CDR3 nucleotides: TGTGCCAGCAGTGAAAATAGCGGGGACACAGATACGCAGTATTTT. Protein product: CASSENSGDTDTQYF. V usage is TRBV2 and J usage is TRBJ2-3; 8 positions match TRBD2. The V gene's germline CDR1 is SNHLY and CDR2 FYNNEI. The CDR3 is 15 amino acids. V lost 2 bases to trimming and J lost 2 bases; unmatched junction nucleotides: 3.

This clone is medium-sized by share. The chain carries TRBV7-2 and TRBJ1-3; D is possibly TRBD1 (6 bases). The CDR3 length is 17 residues. V dropped 1 base and J dropped 0 bases, with 13 bases sitting between them. Germline CDR1 and CDR2: SGHTA and FQGNSA. CDR3 region: CASSLEGTPYSGNTIYF. The CDR3 DNA reads as TGTGCCAGCAGCTTAGAAGGGACACCTTACTCTGGAAACACCATATATTTT.

The chain uses TRBV4-2 and TRBJ2-7, with 8 bases aligning to TRBD1. V was clipped by 1 base and J by 5 bases; unmatched bases: 16. This CDR3 contains 18 residues. Germline V gives CDR1 LGHNA, CDR2 YNFKEQ. Here the CDR3 reads CASSQGGGGKDREHEQYF. The CDR3 nucleotides are TGTGCCAGCAGCCAAGGGGGTGGAGGGAAGGACAGGGAGCACGAGCAGTACTTC.

This clone was seen only a few times. The chain combines TRBV5-4 with TRBJ2-3; D is ambiguous. This CDR3 has 15 amino acids. Germline V gene sequence: CDR1 SGHNT, CDR2 YYREEE (reference sequence). V dropped 0 bases and J dropped 7 bases, with 15 bases sitting between them. In nucleotides, the CDR3 is TGTGCCAGCAGCTTGGATAAGGGTACGGTGAATACGCAGTATTTT. Translating it yields CASSLDKGTVNTQYF.

The table lists this clone with a few counts. CDR3 residues: CASSIRLYEQYF. As DNA, the CDR3 is TGTGCCAGCAGTATCCGACTGTACGAGCAGTACTTC. This chain joins TRBV2 and TRBJ2-7; no definite D call. This CDR3 region has 12 residues. Trimming shortened V by 5 bases and J by 4 bases, and 9 bases separated the two germline ends. Germline CDR1 reads SNHLY; CDR2 reads FYNNEI.

The rearrangement joins TRBV6-6 to TRBJ1-2, with a weak D call TRBD1 (5 bases). The CDR3 has 13 residues. Germline V gene data show CDR1 as MNHNY and CDR2 as SVGAGI (reference sequence). V was clipped by 2 bases and J by 8 bases, with 12 bases between them. The CDR3 sequence is CASSYTGPGGYTF. Here the CDR3 DNA reads TGTGCCAGCAGTTACACGGGGCCGGGAGGCTACACCTTC.

This clone occurred a few times. The V call is TRBV18, the J call TRBJ1-2; maybe TRBD1 (6 bases). The CDR3 totals 13 residues. Trimming cost V 2 bases and J 3 bases, with 7 bases left between them. Germline V gives CDR1 KGHSH, CDR2 LQKENI. The CDR3 protein is CASSPSGDYGYTF. The CDR3 DNA is TGTGCCAGCTCACCATCAGGGGACTATGGCTACACCTTC.

This clone turned up a few times. The chain has TRBV10-3 and TRBJ2-3; 12 bases map to TRBD2. The germline gives CDR1 ENHRY, CDR2 SYGVKD. CDR3 length: 15 amino acids. J gave up 4 bases and V 6 bases, and 5 bases lay outside the gene matches. The CDR3 bases are TGTGCCATCAGCCCAACTAGCGGGGGGCCAGATACGCAGTATTTT. It translates to CAISPTSGGPDTQYF.

This clone was observed a handful of times. The V gene is TRBV10-3, the J gene TRBJ2-5, with 13 bases lining up with TRBD2. Trimming cost V 6 bases and J 5 bases; bases outside gene matches: 6. The CDR3 runs to 15 residues. Looked up from germline, CDR1 is ENHRY and CDR2 is SYGVKD. CDR3 region: CAISRTSGGRETQYF. CDR3 coding DNA: TGTGCCATCAGCAGGACTAGCGGGGGTCGGGAGACCCAGTACTTC.

This clone has only a few counts. The chain recombines TRBV9 with TRBJ2-5; D possibly corresponds to TRBD2 (6 bases). Trimming removed 4 bases from V and 9 bases from J, with 19 bases in between. The germline V gene encodes CDR1 SGDLS and CDR2 YYNGEE. CDR3 length: 14 amino acids. CDR3 region: CASSSSPGDMAQYF. The CDR3 region has the DNA TGTGCCAGCAGCTCGAGTCCGGGGGATATGGCCCAGTACTTC. The complete variable domain, with remaining parts taken from reference TRBV9 and TRBJ2-5, reads DSGVTQTPKHLITATGQRVTLRCSPRSGDLSVYWYQQSLDQGLQFLIQYYNGEERAKGNILERFSAQQFPDLHSELNLSSLELGDSALYFCASSSSPGDMAQYFGPGTRLLVL.

This clone showed up just a few times. The genes are TRBV7-3 and TRBJ2-3; 10 nucleotides match TRBD1. Trimming cost V 5 bases and J 2 bases; bases outside gene matches: 4. This CDR3 is 15 amino acids long. Germline values: CDR1 SGHTA, CDR2 FQGTGA. The CDR3 nucleotides read TGTGCCAGCAGCCCGGGACAGGGGAACACAGATACGCAGTATTTT. Translation: CASSPGQGNTDTQYF.

This clone was recorded a few times. The V gene is TRBV5-1, the J gene TRBJ2-7; D perhaps matches TRBD1 (5 bases). Germline lookup yields CDR1 SGHRS and CDR2 YFSETQ. The CDR3 runs to 14 residues. V lost 2 bases to trimming and J lost 7 bases, with 16 bases between them. CDR3 protein: CASSFDSSGSEQYF. The CDR3 nucleotides are TGCGCCAGCAGCTTTGACAGTTCTGGATCTGAGCAGTACTTC.

This clone occurred a few times. The V call is TRBV29-1, the J call TRBJ2-7; tentative D call: TRBD1 (6 bases). Germline V CDR1 and CDR2: SQVTM, ANQGSEA. CDR3 size: 14 residues. V was shortened by 7 bases and J by 0 bases, with 16 bases between the two germline ends. CDR3 sequence (DNA): TGCAGCGCCGTTTTTCGGACAGCCTCCTACGAGCAGTACTTC. As protein: CSAVFRTASYEQYF.

This clone was seen more than once but under ten times. This chain joins TRBV29-1 and TRBJ2-1; TRBD1 might be the D (6 bases). Germline V gives CDR1 SQVTM, CDR2 ANQGSEA. The germline V and J ends were trimmed by 8 bases and 3 bases, with 14 bases remaining between them. CDR3 size: 13 residues. The DNA for the CDR3 is TGCAGCTCCACAGGGTATGGCTACAATGAGCAGTTCTTC. Its protein is CSSTGYGYNEQFF.

V gene TRBV5-1 combines with J gene TRBJ2-1, with D unresolved. With 0 bases removed from V and 3 bases from J, the gap between germline ends came to 7 bases. Germline V gene lookup returns CDR1 SGHRS and CDR2 YFSETQ. The CDR3 covers 14 residues. The CDR3: CASSLEGLYNEQFF. As DNA, the CDR3 is TGCGCCAGCAGCTTGGAGGGCCTCTACAATGAGCAGTTCTTC.

V gene TRBV25-1 combines with J gene TRBJ1-2, with D possibly matching TRBD1 (5 bases). Germline CDR1 MGHDK, CDR2 SYGVNS. Deletions cut 0 bases from V and 13 bases from J, with 9 bases between. There are 11 residues in the CDR3. In DNA form, the CDR3 reads TGTGCCAGCAGTGAATATGACAGAGCCACCTTC. This codes for CASSEYDRATF.

The J gene is TRBJ2-5, the V gene TRBV6-6, with D possibly matching TRBD2 (6 bases). Deletions cut 8 bases from V and 1 base from J, with 11 bases between. The length of the CDR3 is 13 residues. The germline CDR1 and CDR2 sequences are MNHNY and SVGAGI (reference sequence). CDR3 in DNA: TGTGCCAGCGGCGGGGAAGTCCAAGAGACCCAGTACTTC. This gives the protein CASGGEVQETQYF.

The chain has TRBV6-6 and TRBJ1-2; D is undetermined. There are 13 residues in the CDR3. V was cut by 0 bases and J by 8 bases, with 10 bases left in between. From germline, CDR1 is MNHNY and CDR2 SVGAGI (reference sequence). This chain's CDR3 is CASSYSTLEGYTF. The CDR3 bases are TGTGCCAGCAGTTACTCGACCCTTGAAGGCTACACCTTC.

This chain uses TRBV7-2 with TRBJ2-4, with 15 positions matching TRBD2. This CDR3 is built from 19 residues. V gave up 5 bases and J gave up 0 bases; unmatched junction bases: 8. The V gene's germline CDR1 is SGHTA and CDR2 FQGNSA. The DNA for the CDR3 is TGTGCCAGCAGCCCATCGGGACTAGCGGGGGGTGTAGCCAAAAACATTCAGTACTTC. It encodes CASSPSGLAGGVAKNIQYF.

The chain is built from TRBV6-5 and TRBJ1-2; no clear D. This CDR3 spans 14 amino acids. Germline V gene sequence: CDR1 MNHEY, CDR2 SVGAGI. V lost 0 bases and J lost 2, with 7 bases in between. This chain's CDR3 is CASSYSPSNYGYTF. CDR3 nucleotides: TGTGCCAGCAGTTACTCACCCTCCAACTATGGCTACACCTTC.

The gene calls are TRBV7-3 and TRBJ2-2; 8 nucleotides line up with TRBD2. The CDR3 is 14 residues long. Germline lookup yields CDR1 SGHTA and CDR2 FQGTGA. V trimming: 0 bases; J trimming: 7 bases; junction bases outside the gene matches: 1. The CDR3 region is CASSLTGTSGELFF. The CDR3 DNA reads as TGTGCCAGCAGCTTAACGGGGACTAGCGGGGAGCTGTTTTTT.

This clone was observed a handful of times. J is TRBJ1-2 and V is TRBV30; D uncertain. From germline, CDR1 is GTSNPN and CDR2 SVGIG (reference sequence). The CDR3 is 13 amino acids. Trimming cost V 5 bases and J 1 base, with 11 bases left between them. The CDR3 sequence is CAWDPNGNYGYTF. The CDR3 DNA is TGTGCCTGGGACCCAAATGGTAACTATGGCTACACCTTC. Full variable domain (remainder filled in from reference TRBV30 and TRBJ1-2): SQTIHQWPATLVQPVGSPLSLECTVEGTSNPNLYWYRQAAGRGLQLLFYSVGIGQISSEVPQNLSASRPQDRQFILSSKKLLLSDSGFYLCAWDPNGNYGYTFGSGTRLTVV.

J is TRBJ2-1 and V is TRBV14; 7 bases agree with TRBD1. The germline CDR1 and CDR2 sequences are SGHDN and FVKESK. V shed 0 bases and J 1 base; nucleotides not matched to a gene: 9. CDR3 length equals 18 residues. The chain's CDR3 is CASSQEYRGLLSYNEQFF. The CDR3 nucleotides read TGTGCCAGCAGCCAAGAGTACAGGGGCCTCCTTTCCTACAATGAGCAGTTCTTC.

In its sample, this clone was seen a few times. The chain carries TRBV9 and TRBJ2-5; TRBD1 is a possible D gene (6 bases). Trimming removed 0 bases from V and 2 bases from J, with 11 bases in between. This CDR3 is built from 15 residues. From germline, CDR1 is SGDLS and CDR2 YYNGEE. CDR3 in DNA: TGTGCCAGCAGCGTAGTGGGGCAGGGGCAAGAGACCCAGTACTTC. It specifies CASSVVGQGQETQYF.

This chain connects TRBV28 to TRBJ2-7; D perhaps matches TRBD1 (5 bases). The CDR3 consists of 15 residues. From germline, CDR1 is MDHEN and CDR2 SYDVKM. V lost 5 bases and J lost 2, with 16 bases in between. For the CDR3, the DNA is TGTGCCAGCAGTCCCTTAGGGGCAGGGCCCTACGAGCAGTACTTC. It codes for CASSPLGAGPYEQYF.

V usage is TRBV28 and J usage is TRBJ2-6; no definite D call. This CDR3 is built from 15 residues. The V gene's germline CDR1 is MDHEN and CDR2 SYDVKM. The germline V and J ends were trimmed by 6 bases and 2 bases, with 11 bases remaining between them. CDR3 coding DNA: TGTGCCAGCAGCGGACCTGGGGCTGGGGCCAACGTCCTGACTTTC. Protein product: CASSGPGAGANVLTF.

This chain uses TRBV10-3 with TRBJ2-1; TRBD2 agrees at 8 bases. The germline CDR1 and CDR2 sequences are ENHRY and SYGVKD. The J segment lost 5 bases and the V segment lost 0 bases, leaving 3 bases of the junction unmatched. The CDR3 spans 15 residues. The CDR3, as DNA: TGTGCCATCAGTGAGTCGGCGGGGGGTAACAATGAGCAGTTCTTC. This sequence encodes CAISESAGGNNEQFF.

This clone was found a few times. V usage is TRBV5-1 and J usage is TRBJ1-2; 8 bases agree with TRBD1. V lost 5 bases, J lost 8 bases, and 14 bases stayed unmatched. CDR1 is SGHRS and CDR2 is YFSETQ in the germline V gene. The CDR3 is 15 residues long. The CDR3 DNA reads as TGCGCCAGCAGTCCACGGGGACAGGCGGCGGAAGGCTACACCTTC. This codes for CASSPRGQAAEGYTF.

The chain combines TRBV6-4 with TRBJ1-2; possible D gene TRBD1, 6 bases. V lost 2 bases, J lost 2 bases, and 12 bases lay in between. CDR3 length: 15 amino acids. Germline values: CDR1 MRHNA, CDR2 SNTAGT. The CDR3, as DNA: TGTGCCAGCAGTGACCTCCCAGGGGACAACTATGGCTACACCTTC. This gives the protein CASSDLPGDNYGYTF.